The clone carrying this T cell receptor beta chain turned up a few times. What it binds is not known. As for time point: sample taken at primary tumor resection. Sequencing of whole RNA from tumor, nontumor lung or frozen PBMC involved no sorting. The data derive from a study of spatial heterogeneity in lung cancer. Points from the study as a whole: In blood, ubiquitous expanded tumor TCRs appeared more at resection than follow-up.

There are 18 residues in the CDR3. CDR1 and CDR2 (germline): MDHEN, SYDVKM. V was pared by 3 bases and J by 1 base, with 21 bases between. The study tagged each TCR cDNA molecule with a unique molecular identifier. TCRdb ran MiXCR on the 5' RACE reads and lists one entry per CDR3 protein. The repertoire holds tens of thousands of distinct CDR3 sequences, with about a fifth as singletons. The chain has TRBV28 and TRBJ1-2, with D tentatively TRBD1 (6 bases). The clonotype was recovered from a male donor with early-stage non-small cell lung cancer. This specimen consisted of PBMCs, obtained at surgery. DNA for the CDR3: TGTGCCAGCAGTTTTGTGTCCAATGGGGGGGCGGTTAACTATGGCTACACCTTC. Translating it yields CASSFVSNGGAVNYGYTF.